The 2 T cell receptor beta chains presented below share a single source sample, sequenced in a study of read filtering for tumor transcriptome and immune sequencing. This library used 300 to 450 ng RNA and molecular barcoded adaptors spanning alpha/delta and beta/gamma chains. TCRdb reanalysed the reads using MiXCR and keeps one entry per CDR3 protein. This table holds 57,000 or so distinct CDR3 sequences, around 21% found once. The specimen sequenced was a population of CD138-negative cells sorted from bone marrow. The receptors were gathered from a donor at least 40 years old with multiple myeloma.

The V call is TRBV3-1, the J call TRBJ2-7, with TRBD1 matching 7 bases. Germline CDR1 is LGHDT and CDR2 is YNNKEL (reference sequence). The CDR3 is 12 amino acids. V trimming: 6 bases; J trimming: 5 bases; junction bases outside the gene matches: 4. CDR3 amino acids: CASSRTGDEQYF. As DNA, the CDR3 is TGTGCCAGCAGTCGCACAGGGGACGAGCAGTACTTC.

This clonotype was seen at least ten times. The rearrangement joins TRBV11-1 to TRBJ2-1; 10 nucleotides agree with TRBD2. Losses at the gene ends were 1 base for V and 6 bases for J; bases not matched to a gene: 3. CDR3 length: 15 amino acids. CDR1 is SGHAT, CDR2 FQDESV, per germline (reference sequence). The CDR3 region has the DNA TGTGCCAGCAGCTTAGAAGCGGGGGGGATCAATGAGCAGTTCTTC. Protein: CASSLEAGGINEQFF.